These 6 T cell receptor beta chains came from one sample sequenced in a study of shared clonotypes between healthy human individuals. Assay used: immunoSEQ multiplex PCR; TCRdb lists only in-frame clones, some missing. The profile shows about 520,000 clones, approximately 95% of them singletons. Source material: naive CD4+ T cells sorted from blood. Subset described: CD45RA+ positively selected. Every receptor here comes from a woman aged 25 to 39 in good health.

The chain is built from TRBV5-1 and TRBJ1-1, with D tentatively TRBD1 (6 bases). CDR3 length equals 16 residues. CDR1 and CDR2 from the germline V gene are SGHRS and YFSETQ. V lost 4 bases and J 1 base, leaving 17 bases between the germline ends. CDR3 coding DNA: TGCGCCAGCAGCCTCATCACACAGGGAGCGAACACTGAAGCTTTCTTT. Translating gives CASSLITQGANTEAFF.

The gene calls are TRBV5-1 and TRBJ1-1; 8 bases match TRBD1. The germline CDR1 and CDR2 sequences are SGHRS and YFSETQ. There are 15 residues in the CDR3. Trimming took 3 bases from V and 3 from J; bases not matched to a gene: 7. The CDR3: CASSSQGRGHTEAFF. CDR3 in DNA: TGCGCCAGCAGCTCCCAGGGCAGGGGGCACACTGAAGCTTTCTTT.

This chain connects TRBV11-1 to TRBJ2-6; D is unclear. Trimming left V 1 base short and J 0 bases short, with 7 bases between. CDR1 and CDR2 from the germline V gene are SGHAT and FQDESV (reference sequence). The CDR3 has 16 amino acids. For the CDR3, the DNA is TGTGCCAGCAGCTTAGGCGGTAACTCTGGGGCCAACGTCCTGACTTTC. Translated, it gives CASSLGGNSGANVLTF.

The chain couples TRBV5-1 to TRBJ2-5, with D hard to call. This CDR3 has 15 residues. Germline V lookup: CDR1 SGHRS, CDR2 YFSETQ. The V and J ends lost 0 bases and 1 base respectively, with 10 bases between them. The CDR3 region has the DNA TGCGCCAGCAGCTTGGTATCCGGGTCCCAAGAGACCCAGTACTTC. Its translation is CASSLVSGSQETQYF.

This CDR3 is CASSLLWPDYEQYF. The DNA of the CDR3 is TGTGCCAGCAGCTTGTTATGGCCGGACTACGAGCAGTACTTC. This sequence joins TRBV5-5 and TRBJ2-7, with no clear D. V was trimmed by 1 base and J by 3 bases, leaving 11 bases between them. CDR1 and CDR2 from the germline V gene are SGHKS and YYEKEE (reference sequence). This CDR3 is 14 amino acids long.

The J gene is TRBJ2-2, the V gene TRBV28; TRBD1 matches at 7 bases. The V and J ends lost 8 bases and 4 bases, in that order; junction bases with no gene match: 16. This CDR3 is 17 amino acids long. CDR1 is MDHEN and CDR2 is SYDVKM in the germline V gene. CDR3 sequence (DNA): TGTGCCAGCCAATCGCCCCGGGACAGAGAATTCACCGGGGAGCTGTTTTTT. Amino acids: CASQSPRDREFTGELFF.